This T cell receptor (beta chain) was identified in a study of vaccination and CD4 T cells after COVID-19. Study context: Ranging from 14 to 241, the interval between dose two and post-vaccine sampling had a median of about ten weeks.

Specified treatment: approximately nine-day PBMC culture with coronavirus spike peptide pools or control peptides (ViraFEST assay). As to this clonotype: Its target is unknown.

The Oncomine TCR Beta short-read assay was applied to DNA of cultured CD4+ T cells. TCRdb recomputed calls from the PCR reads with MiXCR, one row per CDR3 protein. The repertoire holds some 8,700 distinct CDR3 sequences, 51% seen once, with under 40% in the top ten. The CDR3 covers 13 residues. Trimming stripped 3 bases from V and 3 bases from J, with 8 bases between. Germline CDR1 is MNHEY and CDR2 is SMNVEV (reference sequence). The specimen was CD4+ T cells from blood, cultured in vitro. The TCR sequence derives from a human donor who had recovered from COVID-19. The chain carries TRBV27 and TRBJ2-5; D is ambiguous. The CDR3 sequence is CASSLGPKETQYF. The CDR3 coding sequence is TGTGCCAGCAGTTTGGGTCCCAAAGAGACCCAGTACTTC.